This TCR beta chain was sequenced during a study of regulatory T cells in long-lasting Graves disease. Time point of the sample: newly diagnosed GD, antithyroid drugs for less than 3 months. RNA from PBMCs was the source of the TCR library. In its sample, this clonotype was seen many times. Sequencing libraries for TCR beta were prepared with iRepertoire HTBI primers and Arm-PCR of CDR3 regions. Study processing details: Samples collectively showed 62 TRBV and fewer than 15 TRBJ segments. TCRdb reanalysed the multiplex PCR reads using MiXCR and keeps one entry per CDR3 protein. In this record, the V and J calls reflect TCRdb's handling and not the investigators' own analysis. The top ten hold around 20% of the sample, which has a few hundred thousand distinct CDR3 sequences, 16% seen once. Germline V gene data show CDR1 as GTSNPN and CDR2 as SVGIG (reference sequence). This CDR3 comprises 13 residues. Trimming stripped 2 bases from V and 4 bases from J, with 11 bases between.

Separately, the same data were catalogued under a study of T cells in Graves' hyperthyroidism and ophthalmopathy. That work adds: Absent ophthalmopathy progression within 18 months defined stable Graves' hyperthyroidism. An initial round of RT-PCR targeting the TCR CDR3 relied on the HTBI primer set. Most thyroid clonotypes with frequency above 0.001 were detected in blood.

V usage is TRBV30 and J usage is TRBJ1-1; D is uncertain. Sequences were derived from peripheral blood mononuclear cells (PBMCs), sampled at new diagnosis, from a patient treated with antithyroid drugs. The source of this sequence is a woman between 18 and 30 years old with Graves disease. CDR3 sequence: CAWSTLVGTEAFF. The CDR3 DNA is TGTGCCTGGAGTACTCTGGTGGGCACTGAAGCTTTCTTT.